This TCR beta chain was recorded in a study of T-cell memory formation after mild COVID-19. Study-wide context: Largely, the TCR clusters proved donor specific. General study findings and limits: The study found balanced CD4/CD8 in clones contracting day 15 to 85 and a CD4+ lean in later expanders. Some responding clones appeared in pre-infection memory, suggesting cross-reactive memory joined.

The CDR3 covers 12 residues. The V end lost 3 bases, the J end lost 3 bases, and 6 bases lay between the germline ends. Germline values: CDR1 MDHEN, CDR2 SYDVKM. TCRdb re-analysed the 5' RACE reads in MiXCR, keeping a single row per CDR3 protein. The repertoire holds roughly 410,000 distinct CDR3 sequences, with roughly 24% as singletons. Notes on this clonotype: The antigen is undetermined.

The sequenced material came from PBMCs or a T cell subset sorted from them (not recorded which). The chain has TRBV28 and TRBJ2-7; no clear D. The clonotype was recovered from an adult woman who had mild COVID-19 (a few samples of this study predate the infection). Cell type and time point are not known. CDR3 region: CASSFSNYEQYF. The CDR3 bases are TGTGCCAGCAGTTTTTCAAACTACGAGCAGTACTTC.